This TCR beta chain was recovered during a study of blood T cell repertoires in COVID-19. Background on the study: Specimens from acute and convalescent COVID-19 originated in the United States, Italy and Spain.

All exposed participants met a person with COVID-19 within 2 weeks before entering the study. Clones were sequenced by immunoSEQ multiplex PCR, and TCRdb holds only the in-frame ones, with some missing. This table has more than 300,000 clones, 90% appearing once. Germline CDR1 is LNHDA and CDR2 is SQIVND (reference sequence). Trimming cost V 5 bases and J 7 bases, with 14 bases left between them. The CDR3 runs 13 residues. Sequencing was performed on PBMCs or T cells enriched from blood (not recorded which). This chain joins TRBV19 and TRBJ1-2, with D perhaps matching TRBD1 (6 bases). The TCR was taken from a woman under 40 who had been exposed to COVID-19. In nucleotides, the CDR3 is TGTGCCAGTAGTCCCCTAAGAGGGGGTGGCTACACCTTC. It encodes CASSPLRGGGYTF. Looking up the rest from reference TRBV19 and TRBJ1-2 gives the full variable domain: DGGITQSPKYLFRKEGQNVTLSCEQNLNHDAMYWYRQDPGQGLRLIYYSQIVNDFQKGDIAEGYSVSREKKESFPLTVTSAQKNPTAFYLCASSPLRGGGYTFGSGTRLTVV.